The rows below give T cell receptor beta chains drawn from one sample of a study of PD-1 blockade in classical Hodgkin lymphoma. TCRdb's copy holds only in-frame clones and misses some; the assay was immunoSEQ multiplex PCR. The data show over 70,000 clones, around nine tenths seen once. The sequenced sample was peripheral blood mononuclear cells (PBMCs), obtained before the fourth cycle of nivolumab. The receptors derive from a human donor with classical Hodgkin lymphoma. Both conserved end residues are part of each CDR3. The D gene is left open where the match is weak. The size field is filled for only some rows; it gives once, few, many or a size class.

V gene	clone size	J gene	D gene	CDR3 DNA	CDR3 protein
TRBV5-6	.	TRBJ1-4	.	TGTGCCAGCAGCTCGCGAGTTACCGGTGAAAAACTGTTTTTT	CASSSRVTGEKLFF
TRBV19	.	TRBJ1-6	TRBD1	TGTGCCAGTAGTATAGATCGGGACAGAAATTCACCCCTCCACTTT	CASSIDRDRNSPLHF
TRBV29-1	.	TRBJ1-2	TRBD1	TGCAGCGTTGACACCGGGACAGGGGGGCCCTTAGGAGGCTACACCTTC	CSVDTGTGGPLGGYTF
TRBV7-9	.	TRBJ1-2	.	TGTGCCAGCAGCCCTACCTATGGCTACACCTTC	CASSPTYGYTF
TRBV18	once	TRBJ1-5	TRBD1	TGTGCCAGCTCACCATTTGGAGGTCTGGACAGGGGAATGGAAATCGGCAATCAGCCCCAGCATTTT	CASSPFGGLDRGMEIGNQPQHF
TRBV30	.	TRBJ2-7	TRBD1	TGTGCGGGGAACAGGGGGGCCTACGAGCAGTACTTC	CAGNRGAYEQYF
TRBV27	.	TRBJ2-1	TRBD2	TGTGCCAGCAGTCTTAGCGGGGGGGCTGGGGATGAGCAGTTCTTC	CASSLSGGAGDEQFF
TRBV5-1	.	TRBJ2-7	.	TGCGCCAGCAGCTTGGGGACAGTCGGTAACTACGAGCAGTACTTC	CASSLGTVGNYEQYF
TRBV19	.	TRBJ2-1	.	TGTGCCAGTAGTACTGCCCTTTGGGGGGTCTCCTACAATGAGCAGTTCTTC	CASSTALWGVSYNEQFF
TRBV11-2	once	TRBJ1-3	.	TGTGCCAGCAGCTCGACCCTCCCCATATATTTT	CASSSTLPIYF
TRBV2	.	TRBJ1-2	TRBD1	TGTGCCAGCAGCTTGGACAGGGCCTATGGCTACACCTTC	CASSLDRAYGYTF
TRBV7-9	.	TRBJ2-7	.	TGTGCCAGCAGCCCATCGAGACAGATCTCCTACGAGCAGTACTTC	CASSPSRQISYEQYF
TRBV11-1	.	TRBJ2-1	.	TGTGCCAGCAGCTTCGGCGATGAGCAGTTCTTC	CASSFGDEQFF
TRBV7-8	.	TRBJ2-7	.	TGTGCCAGCAGCTTACCCTCCCGCTCCTACGAGCAGTACTTC	CASSLPSRSYEQYF
TRBV25-1	.	TRBJ2-1	TRBD1	TGTGCCAGCTCAGACGGGACAGGGAACTACAATGAGCAGTTCTTC	CASSDGTGNYNEQFF
TRBV19	.	TRBJ1-5	.	TGTGCCAGTAGTAAGGGGGGGCAAATGCCCCAGCATTTT	CASSKGGQMPQHF
TRBV7-6	.	TRBJ1-5	.	TGTGCCAGCAGCCCCCTGGGAGGATTCGACGGCCAGCCCCAGCATTTT	CASSPLGGFDGQPQHF
TRBV7-2	once	TRBJ1-2	.	TGTGCCAGCAGCACAGACAGCCTCTATGGCTACACCTTC	CASSTDSLYGYTF
TRBV7-2	.	TRBJ2-3	.	TGTGCCAGCAGCTTTTCGTCGGGTGGCACAGATACGCAGTATTTT	CASSFSSGGTDTQYF
TRBV29-1	.	TRBJ1-2	.	TGCAGCGTCAATATCGGGGTCCGGTCTGGCTACACCTTC	CSVNIGVRSGYTF
TRBV5-1	once	TRBJ2-7	TRBD2	TGCGCCAGCACCACAGGTAGCGGGGGGTACGAGCAGTACTTC	CASTTGSGGYEQYF
TRBV4-2	.	TRBJ1-4	.	TGTGCCAGCAGCGTCCCGAGGGACGTTGGGGGGATCGAGAAACTGTTTTTT	CASSVPRDVGGIEKLFF
TRBV19	once	TRBJ2-7	.	TGTGCCAGTAGTATGGTCCGGGAAAGAGGAGGGCGCGAGCAGTACTTC	CASSMVRERGGREQYF
TRBV27	.	TRBJ2-7	.	TGTGCCAGCAGTTTAATGGGCGACTACGAGCAGTACTTC	CASSLMGDYEQYF
TRBV6-5	.	TRBJ2-7	.	TGTGCCAGCATGTCAGGGGTACCCTACGAGCAGTACTTC	CASMSGVPYEQYF
TRBV7-6	.	TRBJ2-1	.	TGTGCCAGCAGCTTAATCCAAAACTCCTACAATGAGCAGTTCTTC	CASSLIQNSYNEQFF
TRBV12-5	.	TRBJ1-2	TRBD1	TGTGCTAGTGGTTTCAACCCCTTCACAGGGGGCCCTATTCATGGCTACACCTTC	CASGFNPFTGGPIHGYTF
TRBV9	.	TRBJ2-3	.	TGTGCCAGCAGCGTCGTAGGCGGAGTTATAGATACGCAGTATTTT	CASSVVGGVIDTQYF
TRBV4-2	.	TRBJ2-2	.	TGTGCCAGCAGCCAAGTCGTAGGGTACACCGGGGAGCTGTTTTTT	CASSQVVGYTGELFF
TRBV6-1	.	TRBJ2-7	.	TGTGCCAGCCGTCCCGATCGGGATTGGTACGAGCAGTACTTC	CASRPDRDWYEQYF
TRBV7-3	.	TRBJ1-2	TRBD1	TGTGCCAGCAGTCCGCAGGGGGGCGATAACTATGGCTACACCTTC	CASSPQGGDNYGYTF
TRBV18	.	TRBJ2-1	.	TGTGCCAGCTCAAGGGACGCCCTCTACAATGAGCAGTTCTTC	CASSRDALYNEQFF
TRBV27	.	TRBJ1-5	.	TGTGCCAGCAGTCCGTACAGGGATAGCAATCAGCCCCAGCATTTT	CASSPYRDSNQPQHF
TRBV27	.	TRBJ1-5	.	TGTGCCAGCAGTTTAACTGCAGCCCGGTCCTATAGCAATCAGCCCCAGCATTTT	CASSLTAARSYSNQPQHF
TRBV6-4	.	TRBJ2-1	.	TGTGCCAGCAGTGAGGGACAACCGAATGAGCAGTTCTTC	CASSEGQPNEQFF
TRBV28	.	TRBJ1-2	.	TGTGCCAGCAGTCCCCGGGACCTTAACAGGTCCCTACGCTATGGCTACACCTTC	CASSPRDLNRSLRYGYTF
TRBV5-4	.	TRBJ1-2	.	TGTGCCAGCAGCTTGGAGGGGTTTGGAAGCTATGGCTACACCTTC	CASSLEGFGSYGYTF
TRBV27	.	TRBJ2-7	.	TGTGCCAGCAGTTTATCGATCGGGAAAAAATACGAGCAGTACTTC	CASSLSIGKKYEQYF
TRBV6-5	.	TRBJ1-1	.	TGTGCCAGCTTTCTTGCTCTTGGCACTGAAGCTTTCTTT	CASFLALGTEAFF
TRBV5-5	.	TRBJ1-5	.	TGTGCCAGCAGCCCAACGTTCGCCAGGGCTCAGCCCCAGCATTTT	CASSPTFARAQPQHF
TRBV6-5	once	TRBJ2-4	.	TGTGCCAGCAGTTGGGGGGTCAAAAACATTCAGTACTTC	CASSWGVKNIQYF
TRBV25-1	.	TRBJ2-7	.	TGTGCCAGCAGTGAAGGGGGCAGGCCCTACGAGCAGTACTTC	CASSEGGRPYEQYF
TRBV27	.	TRBJ2-2	.	TGTGCCAGCAGTTTATGGGAGCAGTCGGACACCGGGGAGCTGTTTTTT	CASSLWEQSDTGELFF